This TCR beta chain emerged from a study of cytomegalovirus exposure and HLA in healthy donors. Study-wide results and limits: Sequencing artifact likely explains a cluster of highly shared sequence variants. Follow-up analysis later connected one missense variant in DCLRE1C with trimming of TCR beta V- and J-genes. Analyses of presence and absence presupposed an approximately uniform sequencing depth across donors.

13 Jbeta primers and 60 Vbeta primers were used for the PCR. Data came from immunoSEQ multiplex PCR; TCRdb stores just in-frame clones and leaves some out. The table has under 200,000 clones, about 80% seen once. Trimming pared 5 bases from V and 2 bases from J, leaving 13 bases between. The CDR3 sequence is 14 residues long. The germline V gene encodes CDR1 SGHVS and CDR2 FQNEAQ. This clone showed up just a few times. Its antigen is currently unknown. The specimen sequenced was PBMCs. V and J are TRBV7-8 and TRBJ2-7; D is perhaps TRBD1 (6 bases). The receptor's source is a middle-aged man in good health and CMV-seronegative. CDR3 amino acids: CASSPGTTAYEQYF. The CDR3, as DNA: TGTGCCAGCAGCCCCGGGACAACCGCCTACGAGCAGTACTTC.